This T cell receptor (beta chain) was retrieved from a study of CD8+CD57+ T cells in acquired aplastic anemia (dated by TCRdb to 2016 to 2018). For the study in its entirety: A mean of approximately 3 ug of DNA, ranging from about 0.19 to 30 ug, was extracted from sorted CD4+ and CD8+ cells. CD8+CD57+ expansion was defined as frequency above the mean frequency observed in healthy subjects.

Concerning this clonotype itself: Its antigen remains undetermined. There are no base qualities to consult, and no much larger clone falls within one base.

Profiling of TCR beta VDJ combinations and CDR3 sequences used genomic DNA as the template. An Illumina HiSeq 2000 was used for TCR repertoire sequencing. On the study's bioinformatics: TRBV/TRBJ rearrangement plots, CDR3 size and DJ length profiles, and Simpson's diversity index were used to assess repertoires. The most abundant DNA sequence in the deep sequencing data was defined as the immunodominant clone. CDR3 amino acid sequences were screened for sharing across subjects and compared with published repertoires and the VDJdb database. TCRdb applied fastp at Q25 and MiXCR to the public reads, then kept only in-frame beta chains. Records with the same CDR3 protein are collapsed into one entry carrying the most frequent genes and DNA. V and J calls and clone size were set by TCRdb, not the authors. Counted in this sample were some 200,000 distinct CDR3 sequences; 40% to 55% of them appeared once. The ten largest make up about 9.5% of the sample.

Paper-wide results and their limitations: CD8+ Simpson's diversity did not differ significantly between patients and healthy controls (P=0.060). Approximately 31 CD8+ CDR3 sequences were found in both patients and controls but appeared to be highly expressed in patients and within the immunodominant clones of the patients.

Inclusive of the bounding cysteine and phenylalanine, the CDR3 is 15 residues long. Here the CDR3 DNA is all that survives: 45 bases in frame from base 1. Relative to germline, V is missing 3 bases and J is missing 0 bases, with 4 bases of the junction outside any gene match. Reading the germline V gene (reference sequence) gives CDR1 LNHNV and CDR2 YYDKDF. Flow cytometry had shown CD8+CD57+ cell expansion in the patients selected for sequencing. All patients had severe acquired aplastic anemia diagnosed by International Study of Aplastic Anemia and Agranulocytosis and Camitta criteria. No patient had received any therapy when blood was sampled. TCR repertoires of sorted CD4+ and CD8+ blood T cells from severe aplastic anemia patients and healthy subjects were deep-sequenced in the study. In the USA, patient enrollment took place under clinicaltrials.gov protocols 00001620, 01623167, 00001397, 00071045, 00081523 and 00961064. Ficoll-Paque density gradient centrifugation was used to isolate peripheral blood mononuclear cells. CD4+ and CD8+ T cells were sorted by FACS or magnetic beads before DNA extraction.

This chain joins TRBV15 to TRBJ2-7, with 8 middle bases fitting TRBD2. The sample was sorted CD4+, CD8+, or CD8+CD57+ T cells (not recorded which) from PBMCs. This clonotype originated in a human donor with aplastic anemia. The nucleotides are TGTGCCACCAGCAGCTTGCGGGAGGACTCCTACGAGCAGTACTTC. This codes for CATSSLREDSYEQYF. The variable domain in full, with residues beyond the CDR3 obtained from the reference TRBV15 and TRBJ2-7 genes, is DAMVIQNPRYQVTQFGKPVTLSCSQTLNHNVMYWYQQKSSQAPKLLFHYYDKDFNNEADTPDNFQSRRPNTSFCFLDIRSPGLGDTAMYLCATSSLREDSYEQYFGPGTRLTVT.